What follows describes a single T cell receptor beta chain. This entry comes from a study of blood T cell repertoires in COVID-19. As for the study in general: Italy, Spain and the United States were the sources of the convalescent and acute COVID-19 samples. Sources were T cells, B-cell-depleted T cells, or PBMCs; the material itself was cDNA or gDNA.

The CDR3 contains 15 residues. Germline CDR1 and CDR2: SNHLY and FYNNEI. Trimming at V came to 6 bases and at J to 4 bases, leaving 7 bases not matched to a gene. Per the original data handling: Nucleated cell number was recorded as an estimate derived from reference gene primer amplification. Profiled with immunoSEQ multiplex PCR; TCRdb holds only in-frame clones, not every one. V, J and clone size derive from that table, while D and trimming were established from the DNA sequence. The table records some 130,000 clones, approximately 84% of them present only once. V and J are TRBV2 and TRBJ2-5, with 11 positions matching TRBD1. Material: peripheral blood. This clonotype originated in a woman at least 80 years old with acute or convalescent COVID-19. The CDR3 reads CASSDPGQGGETQYF. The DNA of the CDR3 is TGTGCCAGCAGCGATCCGGGACAGGGGGGAGAGACCCAGTACTTC.